These 30 T cell receptor beta chains share one sample of origin, sequenced in a study of blood T cell repertoires in COVID-19. Here immunoSEQ multiplex PCR was the method, and the copy in TCRdb shows in-frame clones only, minus some. The table has fewer than 250,000 clones, 86% seen once. The specimen sequenced was peripheral blood. The receptors here all came from a woman aged 60 to 75 who had recovered from COVID-19.

The chain combines TRBV7-8 with TRBJ1-2; 7 bases map to TRBD1. The CDR3 covers 16 residues. Looked up from germline, CDR1 is SGHVS and CDR2 is FQNEAQ. Trimming took 5 bases from V and 4 from J; bases not matched to a gene: 13. Written as DNA, the CDR3 is TGTGCCAGCAGCCGAGCAAACAGGGGACATGGCTATGGCTACACCTTC. Its translation: CASSRANRGHGYGYTF.

The V gene is TRBV5-4, the J gene TRBJ2-2; the D gene is possibly TRBD1 (5 bases). From germline, CDR1 is SGHNT and CDR2 YYREEE (reference sequence). CDR3 length: 12 residues. V lost 2 bases to trimming and J lost 7 bases, with 6 bases between them. For the CDR3, the DNA is TGTGCCAGCAGCTTACAGGTCGGGGAGCTGTTTTTT. It encodes CASSLQVGELFF.

The chain combines TRBV7-9 with TRBJ1-2; 8 positions match TRBD1. Germline assignment: CDR1 SEHNR and CDR2 FQNEAQ (reference sequence). Germline trimming cut 5 bases from V and 2 bases from J; bases unmatched to any gene: 7. The CDR3 totals 15 residues. The CDR3 loop reads CASSPGQGMNYGYTF. DNA of the CDR3: TGTGCCAGCAGCCCCGGACAGGGAATGAACTATGGCTACACCTTC.

The genes are TRBV28 and TRBJ2-7; a weak D match, TRBD1 (5 bases). Trimming cost V 3 bases and J 6 bases, with 15 bases left between them. The germline V gene encodes CDR1 MDHEN and CDR2 SYDVKM. This CDR3 contains 14 residues. CDR3 nucleotides: TGTGCCAGCAGTTTCGCAGGGCTCAGCATCGAGCAGTACTTC. Its protein is CASSFAGLSIEQYF.

For this clone: Other DNA sequences in the same sample also yield this CDR3. The chain couples TRBV7-6 to TRBJ2-3; 9 nucleotides line up with TRBD2. The CDR3 sequence is 15 residues long. The V gene end was trimmed by 3 bases and the J gene end by 4 bases; junction bases not matched to a gene: 5. CDR1 is SGHVS, CDR2 FNYEAQ, per germline. CDR3 sequence reads: CASSLAGGSPDTQYF. Here the CDR3 DNA reads TGTGCCAGCAGCTTGGCGGGGGGGAGTCCAGATACGCAGTATTTT.

This chain connects TRBV27 to TRBJ1-2; D remains ambiguous. V shed 5 bases and J shed 4 bases, with 23 bases lying between them. This CDR3 has 17 residues. The germline V gene encodes CDR1 MNHEY and CDR2 SMNVEV (reference sequence). The CDR3 DNA sequence: TGTGCCAGCAGTACCCAATCACGTAGCTCAGTCGGCTATGGCTACACCTTC. Amino acids: CASSTQSRSSVGYGYTF.

The chain combines TRBV4-2 with TRBJ1-1, with 8 bases identical to TRBD1. Germline V gene lookup returns CDR1 LGHNA and CDR2 YNFKEQ. The trim removed 2 bases at V and 5 bases at J, leaving 7 bases unmatched. CDR3 length equals 15 residues. The chain's CDR3 is CASSQPNRGWTEAFF. CDR3 nucleotide sequence: TGTGCCAGCAGCCAACCCAACAGGGGGTGGACTGAAGCTTTCTTT.

The chain uses TRBV27 and TRBJ2-7; D is possibly TRBD2 (5 bases). The germline V gene encodes CDR1 MNHEY and CDR2 SMNVEV (reference sequence). This CDR3 has 15 amino acids. Trimming left V 2 bases short and J 4 bases short, with 15 bases between. The CDR3 loop reads CASSLISLTGYEQYF. For the CDR3, the DNA is TGTGCCAGCAGTTTAATCAGCCTTACGGGGTACGAGCAGTACTTC.

This clone was recorded only once. The rearrangement joins TRBV6-2 or TRBV6-3 to TRBJ2-2; 8 bases align to TRBD1. V trimming: 0 bases; J trimming: 0 bases; junction bases outside the gene matches: 3. The CDR3 totals 17 residues. CDR1 MNHEY and CDR2 SVGEGT come from the germline V gene. CDR3 DNA sequence: TGTGCCAGCAGTTACTCAACAGGGGGAACGAACACCGGGGAGCTGTTTTTT. As protein: CASSYSTGGTNTGELFF.

This chain uses TRBV6-5 with TRBJ1-5; 7 positions agree with TRBD1. V trimming: 6 bases; J trimming: 5 bases; junction bases outside the gene matches: 10. The germline gives CDR1 MNHEY, CDR2 SVGAGI. The CDR3 is 15 amino acids. The CDR3 coding sequence is TGTGCCAGCAGGACTACAGGGGAAATTGATCAGCCCCAGCATTTT. It is translated as CASRTTGEIDQPQHF.

The chain uses TRBV6-5 and TRBJ1-3; D remains ambiguous. V lost 2 bases to trimming and J lost 4 bases, with 12 bases between them. This CDR3 has 15 amino acids. CDR1 MNHEY and CDR2 SVGAGI come from the germline V gene. The CDR3 protein is CASSYLRERGNTIYF. The CDR3 DNA reads as TGTGCCAGCAGTTACCTTAGGGAGCGGGGAAACACCATATATTTT.

The chain joins TRBV11-2 to TRBJ1-5; D possibly corresponds to TRBD1 (5 bases). In germline, CDR1 is SGHAT, CDR2 FQNNGV. Deletions cut 0 bases from V and 6 bases from J, with 12 bases between. The CDR3 length is 15 residues. CDR3 sequence (DNA): TGTGCCAGCAGCTTAGACGCGGGGGGGGGTCAGCCCCAGCATTTT. It encodes CASSLDAGGGQPQHF.

This clone was recorded only once. The chain employs TRBV7-9 and TRBJ2-3; D may be TRBD2 (5 bases). V was cut by 8 bases and J by 4 bases, with 16 bases left in between. Germline CDR1 and CDR2: SEHNR and FQNEAQ (reference sequence). CDR3 length equals 14 residues. The CDR3 region has the DNA TGTGCCAGCCCCCCCGGCGGGTTCGCAGATACGCAGTATTTT. It encodes CASPPGGFADTQYF.

This clone was counted a single time. V gene TRBV27 combines with J gene TRBJ2-2, with 9 nucleotides matching TRBD1. CDR1 and CDR2 from the germline V gene are MNHEY and SMNVEV (reference sequence). Unmatched junction bases numbered 1, after V lost 8 bases and J lost 0 bases. This CDR3 contains 14 residues. The CDR3 is CASRDRANTGELFF. CDR3 bases: TGTGCCAGCCGGGACAGGGCGAACACCGGGGAGCTGTTTTTT.

V usage is TRBV25-1 and J usage is TRBJ1-6; D not certain. The CDR3 loop spans 14 amino acids. Germline V gives CDR1 MGHDK, CDR2 SYGVNS. V was pared by 6 bases and J by 7 bases, with 13 bases between. Here the CDR3 reads CASSRPIQNSPLHF. CDR3 DNA sequence: TGTGCCAGCAGCCGGCCGATACAGAATTCACCCCTCCACTTT.

This chain connects TRBV28 to TRBJ1-4, with 8 bases identical to TRBD1. Germline lookup yields CDR1 MDHEN and CDR2 SYDVKM. The CDR3 runs to 15 residues. V was pared by 3 bases and J by 6 bases, with 6 bases of the junction left unmatched. The CDR3, as DNA: TGTGCCAGCAGTTTTGAGTCAGGGGGCGATGAAAAACTGTTTTTT. Its protein is CASSFESGGDEKLFF.

The rearrangement links TRBV9 to TRBJ1-6, with TRBD1 as a possible D gene (5 bases). This CDR3 comprises 16 residues. The germline V gene encodes CDR1 SGDLS and CDR2 YYNGEE. V gave up 4 bases and J gave up 0 bases, with 11 bases separating them. This CDR3 is CASSFGASSYNSPLHF. The CDR3 bases are TGTGCCAGCAGCTTTGGGGCGAGCTCCTATAATTCACCCCTCCACTTT.

The DNA for the CDR3 is TGTGCCAGTAGTATAGCAGGGGTAACTAGCGGCCCCACAGATACGCAGTATTTT. As protein: CASSIAGVTSGPTDTQYF. The chain carries TRBV19 and TRBJ2-3; 8 bases agree with TRBD2. Trimming at V came to 1 base and at J to 2 bases, leaving 11 bases not matched to a gene. The CDR3 loop spans 18 amino acids. CDR1 and CDR2 from the germline V gene are LNHDA and SQIVND (reference sequence).

V gene TRBV7-2 combines with J gene TRBJ1-5; D gene ambiguous. The CDR3 sequence is 12 residues long. In germline, CDR1 is SGHTA, CDR2 FQGNSA. Trimming left V 2 bases short and J 7 bases short, with 6 bases between. CDR3 nucleotide sequence: TGTGCCAGCAGCTTATACCGGCAGCCCCAGCATTTT. Amino acids: CASSLYRQPQHF.

The chain has TRBV21-1 and TRBJ1-2; the table's TRBD1 call for D was not verified on the DNA. TRBV21-1 corresponds to a pseudogene. The CDR3 is 13 amino acids. The CDR3 DNA reads TGTGCCAGCAGCATAGGGACAGGGTGCGGCTACACCTTC. This translates into CASSIGTGCGYTF.

The V call is TRBV7-3, the J call TRBJ1-1, with TRBD1 identical over 8 bases. Germline trimming cut 4 bases from V and 5 bases from J; bases unmatched to any gene: 9. CDR1 and CDR2 (germline): SGHTA, FQGTGA. This CDR3 region has 15 residues. The CDR3 sequence is CASSSSYRGVTEAFF. CDR3 bases: TGTGCCAGCAGCTCATCCTACAGGGGGGTTACTGAAGCTTTCTTT.

The chain uses TRBV28 and TRBJ1-2; D is possibly TRBD1 (5 bases). Per the germline V gene, CDR1 is MDHEN and CDR2 is SYDVKM. V was clipped by 4 bases and J by 3 bases, with 15 bases between them. The CDR3 runs 15 residues. DNA of the CDR3: TGTGCCAGCAGTTCTCCCGGAGGGGCTCACTATGGCTACACCTTC. Translating gives CASSSPGGAHYGYTF.

The chain employs TRBV24-1 and TRBJ2-1; 8 bases are shared with TRBD2. The CDR3 length is 13 residues. The V segment lost 4 bases and the J segment 9 bases; nucleotides outside the gene matches: 4. The germline gives CDR1 KGHDR, CDR2 SFDVKD. In nucleotides, the CDR3 is TGTGCCACCAGTGAACCGGGGGGGTCTGAGCAGTTCTTC. It translates to CATSEPGGSEQFF.

This clone occurred once. The V and J genes are TRBV7-3 and TRBJ2-7; 7 bases align to TRBD1. This CDR3 has 16 amino acids. Trimming removed 2 bases from V and 5 bases from J; junction bases left unmatched: 12. The germline gives CDR1 SGHTA, CDR2 FQGTGA. CDR3 residues: CASSLGVGQGVDEQYF. DNA for the CDR3: TGTGCCAGCAGCTTAGGGGTAGGGCAGGGGGTAGACGAGCAGTACTTC.

The chain uses TRBV19 and TRBJ1-2, with 8 bases lining up with TRBD1. This CDR3 is 15 amino acids long. Germline loops: CDR1 LNHDA, CDR2 SQIVND (reference sequence). With 0 bases clipped from V and 7 bases from J, the junction kept 7 bases outside the gene matches. Written as DNA, the CDR3 is TGTGCCAGTAGTATAGATTCCAGGGGGCGTTCTGGCTACACCTTC. This sequence encodes CASSIDSRGRSGYTF.

J is TRBJ1-1 and V is TRBV2; no clear D. V was clipped by 6 bases and J by 1 base, with 15 bases between them. Germline V gene sequence: CDR1 SNHLY, CDR2 FYNNEI. The length of the CDR3 is 15 residues. The DNA of the CDR3 is TGTGCCAGCAGCGCTTTCGGGGTATCGAACACTGAAGCTTTCTTT. Translated, it gives CASSAFGVSNTEAFF.

This chain links TRBV16 with TRBJ2-3, with D maybe TRBD2 (6 bases). This CDR3 region has 16 residues. V was clipped by 0 bases and J by 3 bases, with 13 bases between them. The V gene's germline CDR1 is KGHSY and CDR2 FQNENV. The CDR3 nucleotides read TGTGCCAGCAGCCAATCTCGGGAGTTTTTGACAGATACGCAGTATTTT. This translates into CASSQSREFLTDTQYF.

In its sample, this clone was seen once. The chain combines TRBV2 with TRBJ1-2, with D possibly TRBD1 on 5 matching bases. CDR3 length: 14 residues. Trimming removed 5 bases at V and 0 bases at J, with 10 bases between. Germline CDR1 and CDR2: SNHLY and FYNNEI. The chain's CDR3 is CASSPDSSNYGYTF. DNA of the CDR3: TGTGCCAGCAGTCCCGACAGCTCTAACTATGGCTACACCTTC.

The CDR3 region has the DNA TGTGCCAGCTCACCAGGAAAGGGGTATGAGCAGTTCTTC. Translated, it gives CASSPGKGYEQFF. This chain connects TRBV18 to TRBJ2-1; TRBD1 is a possible D gene (5 bases). The CDR3 is made up of 13 amino acids. CDR1 and CDR2 (germline): KGHSH, LQKENI. Trimming removed 2 bases at V and 8 bases at J, with 10 bases between. The variable domain in full, with the rest retrieved from reference TRBV18 and TRBJ2-1, is NAGVMQNPRHLVRRRGQEARLRCSPMKGHSHVYWYRQLPEEGLKFMVYLQKENIIDESGMPKERFSAEFPKEGPSILRIQQVVRGDSAAYFCASSPGKGYEQFFGPGTRLTVL.

The J gene is TRBJ1-2, the V gene TRBV4-1; tentatively, D is TRBD1 (6 bases). V was pared by 3 bases and J by 8 bases, with 13 bases between. The germline V gene encodes CDR1 MGHRA and CDR2 YSYEKL. The CDR3 is 13 amino acids. This CDR3 reads CASSHPGDLGYTF. In DNA form, the CDR3 reads TGCGCCAGCAGCCACCCAGGGGATCTGGGCTACACCTTC.